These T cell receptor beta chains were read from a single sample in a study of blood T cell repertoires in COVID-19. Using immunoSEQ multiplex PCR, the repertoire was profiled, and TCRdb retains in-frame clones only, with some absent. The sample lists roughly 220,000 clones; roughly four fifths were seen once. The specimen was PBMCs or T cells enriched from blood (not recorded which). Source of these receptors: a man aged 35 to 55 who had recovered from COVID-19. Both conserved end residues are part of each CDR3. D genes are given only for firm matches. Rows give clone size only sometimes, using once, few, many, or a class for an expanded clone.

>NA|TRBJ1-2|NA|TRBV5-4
TGTGCCAGCAGGGGAGCAAGGAGTTCGGGCTATGGCTACACCTTC
CASRGARSSGYGYTF
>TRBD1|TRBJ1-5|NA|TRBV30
TGTGCCTGGAGTGGGGGGACAGGCCTCAATCAGCCCCAGCATTTT
CAWSGGTGLNQPQHF
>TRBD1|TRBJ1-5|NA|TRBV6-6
TGTGCCAGCAGCTTCTTCGGGACAGGGGGTGATCAGCCCCAGCATTTT
CASSFFGTGGDQPQHF
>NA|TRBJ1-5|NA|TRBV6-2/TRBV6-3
TGTGCCAGCAGTTACGTACAGGGTCGTGGCAATCAGCCCCAGCATTTT
CASSYVQGRGNQPQHF
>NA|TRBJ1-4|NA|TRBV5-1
TGCGCCAGCAGCGTTCAGGGTTCTCATGAAAAACTGTTTTTT
CASSVQGSHEKLFF
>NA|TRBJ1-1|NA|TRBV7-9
TGTGCCAGCAGCCCAGAGGGAGGAACTGAAGCTTTCTTT
CASSPEGGTEAFF
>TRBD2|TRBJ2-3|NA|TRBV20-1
TGCAGTGGCGGGGGGGCAGATACGCAGTATTTT
CSGGGADTQYF
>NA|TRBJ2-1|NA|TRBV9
TGTGCCAGCAGCGTAGAGTGGGTAACTACATCCAATGAGCAGTTCTTC
CASSVEWVTTSNEQFF
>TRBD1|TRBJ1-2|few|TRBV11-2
TGTGCCAGCAGCTTGACAGGGATTAACTATGGCTACACCTTC
CASSLTGINYGYTF
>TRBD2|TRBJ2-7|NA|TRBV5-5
TGTGCCAGCAGGGTTGGGAGTTTGTCGGCTAGCGGATACGAGCAGTACTTC
CASRVGSLSASGYEQYF
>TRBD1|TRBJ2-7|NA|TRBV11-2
TGTGCCAGCAACCAACCGGGGGACAGGGACTACGAGCAGTACTTC
CASNQPGDRDYEQYF
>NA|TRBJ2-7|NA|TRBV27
TGTGCCAGCAGTTTAGGATCTTCTCTCCCCGGGGAGCAGTACTTC
CASSLGSSLPGEQYF
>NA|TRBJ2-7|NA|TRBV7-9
TGTGCCAGCAGCCCGAAGACGGGAACGCACCCCTACGAGCAGTACTTC
CASSPKTGTHPYEQYF
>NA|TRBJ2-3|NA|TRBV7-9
TGTGCCAGCAGCTTAATGGGGCTGTTTCGAGATACGCAGTATTTT
CASSLMGLFRDTQYF
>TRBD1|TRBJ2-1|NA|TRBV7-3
TGTGCCAGCAGCCCACAGGGGGCGGGCAATGAGCAGTTCTTC
CASSPQGAGNEQFF
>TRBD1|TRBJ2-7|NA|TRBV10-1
TGCGCCAGCAGTGAGGGGACAGGAACCTACGAGCAGTACTTC
CASSEGTGTYEQYF
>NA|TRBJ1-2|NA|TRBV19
TGTGCCAGTATTGATCATGGCAGGTCTGTCTTTGGCTACACCTTC
CASIDHGRSVFGYTF
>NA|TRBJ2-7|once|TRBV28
TGTGCCAGCCGATACCACAGGGGCGGGATGGAAGAGCAGTACTTC
CASRYHRGGMEEQYF
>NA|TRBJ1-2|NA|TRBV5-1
TGCGCCAGCAGCTTGACGGCAGGGGTCCAAGGGGAAGGCTACACCTTC
CASSLTAGVQGEGYTF
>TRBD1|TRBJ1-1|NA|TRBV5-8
TGTGCCAGCAGCTTGTTCTCCGGGACAGTTAAAGCTTTCTTT
CASSLFSGTVKAFF
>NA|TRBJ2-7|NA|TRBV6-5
TGTGCCAGCAGTTACCCCGCAGGGGCCTACGAGCAGTACTTC
CASSYPAGAYEQYF
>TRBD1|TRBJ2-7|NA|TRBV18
TGTGCCAGCTCACCGGGACAGAACTCCTACGAGCAGTACTTC
CASSPGQNSYEQYF
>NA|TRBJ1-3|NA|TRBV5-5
TGTGCCAGCAGCTGGTCATGGGCCTCTGGAAACACCATATATTTT
CASSWSWASGNTIYF
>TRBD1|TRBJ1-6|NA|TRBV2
TGTGCCAGCACCATCCGGGGACAGGGTTTAGATTCACCCCTCCACTTT
CASTIRGQGLDSPLHF
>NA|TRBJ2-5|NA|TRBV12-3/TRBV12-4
TGTGCCAGCAGTTTATATCAGGGGGAGACCCAGTACTTC
CASSLYQGETQYF
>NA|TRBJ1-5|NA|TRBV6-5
TGTGCCAGCAGTTATGACCGGGGCAATCAGCCCCAGCATTTT
CASSYDRGNQPQHF
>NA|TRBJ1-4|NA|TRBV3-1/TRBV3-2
TGTGCCAGCAGCCAAAACAGGAATGAAAAACTGTTTTTT
CASSQNRNEKLFF
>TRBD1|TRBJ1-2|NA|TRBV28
TGTGCCAGCAGTTTACAACAGGGGGCGATGGATGGCTACACCTTC
CASSLQQGAMDGYTF
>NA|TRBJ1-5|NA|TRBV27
TGTGCCAGCAGTTGCCGGGACACCAAAACCCCTAGAAAGAGTCAGCCCCAGCATTTT
CASSCRDTKTPRKSQPQHF
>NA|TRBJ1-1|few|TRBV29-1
TGCAGCGCCGGGCGGGGAGGTTGGAACACTGAAGCTTTCTTT
CSAGRGGWNTEAFF
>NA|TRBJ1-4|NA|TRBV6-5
TGTGCCAGCAGTTACTCGAAGAGAGAAAAACTGTTTTTT
CASSYSKREKLFF
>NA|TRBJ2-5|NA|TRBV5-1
TGCGCCAGCCAACAGGGAAGTGAAGAGACCCAGTACTTC
CASQQGSEETQYF
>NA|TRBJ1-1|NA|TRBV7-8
TGTGCCAGCAGCTTAAAGTGGCAGGGGACGGAAGCTTTCTTT
CASSLKWQGTEAFF
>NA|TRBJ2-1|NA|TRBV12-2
TGTGCAAGTCGCGCCACTCCGGGACTAGCGGGGGGCCAGGATGAGCAGTTCTTC
CASRATPGLAGGQDEQFF
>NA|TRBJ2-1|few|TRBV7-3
TGTGCCAGCAGCATAGCAAGGGAGAATGAGCAGTTCTTC
CASSIARENEQFF
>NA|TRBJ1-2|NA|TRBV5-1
TGCGCCAGCAGCTTGGCAGGGATTTCGCCTAACTATGGCTACACCTTC
CASSLAGISPNYGYTF
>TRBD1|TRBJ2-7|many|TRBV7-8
TGTGCCAGCAGCCGCGACAGGGGGGGCGAGCAGTACTTC
CASSRDRGGEQYF
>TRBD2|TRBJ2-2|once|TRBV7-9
TGTGCCAGCAGCCTAGCGGCAACGAACACCGGGGAGCTGTTTTTT
CASSLAATNTGELFF
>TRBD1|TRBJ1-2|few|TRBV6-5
TGTGCCAGCAGACTCCTGGACAGGGGAGGCGGCTACACCTTC
CASRLLDRGGGYTF
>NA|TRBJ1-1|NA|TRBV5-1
TGCGCCAGTAAGGTCGAGGGAGCGGTGTACACTGAAGCTTTCTTT
CASKVEGAVYTEAFF
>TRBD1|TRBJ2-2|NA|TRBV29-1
TGCAGCGCGACCCACACGGGACAGGGGGCGAGGGAGCTGTTTTTT
CSATHTGQGARELFF
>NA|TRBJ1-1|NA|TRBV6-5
TGTGCCAGCAGCGTCCTCGGGGGAAGGACTGAAGCTTTCTTT
CASSVLGGRTEAFF
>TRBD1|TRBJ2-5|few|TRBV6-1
TGTGCCAGCAGTGAATGGGACAGGGCAGAGACCCAGTACTTC
CASSEWDRAETQYF
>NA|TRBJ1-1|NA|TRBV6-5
TGTGCCAGCAGTTACTCTGACAGGACTGAAGCTTTCTTT
CASSYSDRTEAFF
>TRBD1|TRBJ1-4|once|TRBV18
TGTGCCAGCTCACCCCGGACAGGAAATGAAAAACTGTTTTTT
CASSPRTGNEKLFF